This T cell receptor (beta chain) was found in a study of shared clonotypes between healthy human individuals. TCRdb's copy holds only in-frame clones and misses some; the assay was immunoSEQ multiplex PCR. The sample records 2 million to 2.5 million clones, about 94% being singletons. This sequence was found in a man younger than 35 in good health. The sample consisted of naive CD4+ T cells sorted from blood. Documented subset: CD45RA+ positively selected.

The CDR3 sequence: CASTLNRGRGYGYTF. The CDR3 coding sequence is TGTGCCAGTACCCTTAACAGGGGGCGCGGCTATGGCTACACCTTC. The V gene is TRBV19, the J gene TRBJ1-2, with 9 bases matching TRBD1. CDR3 length: 15 amino acids. Germline lookup yields CDR1 LNHDA and CDR2 SQIVND (reference sequence). V shed 7 bases and J 4 bases; nucleotides not matched to a gene: 10.